These 21 T cell receptor beta chains share one sample of origin, sequenced in a study of shared clonotypes between healthy human individuals. Sequencing used immunoSEQ multiplex PCR; TCRdb keeps in-frame clones, though not all of them. The sample consists of under 1,900,000 clones, roughly 98.5% of them appearing once. Material: naive CD4+ T cells sorted from blood. The subset denotes: CD45RA+ positively selected. These receptors were taken from a man aged 25 to 45 in good health.

V and J are TRBV18 and TRBJ2-4; D could derive from TRBD1 or TRBD2 (5 bases each). The V and J ends lost 3 bases and 9 bases respectively, with 12 bases between them. The CDR3 length is 13 residues. Germline CDR1 and CDR2: KGHSH and LQKENI. CDR3 in amino acids: CASSPGTIGIQYF. CDR3 sequence (DNA): TGTGCCAGCTCACCGGGGACGATAGGCATTCAGTACTTC.

Note on this clone: Other nucleotide sequences in the sample specify the same CDR3. The chain couples TRBV18 to TRBJ2-5, with 12 bases lining up with TRBD2. The CDR3 runs 15 residues. After removal of 3 bases from V and 2 bases from J, the junction contained 1 base not matched to a gene. CDR1 is KGHSH and CDR2 is LQKENI in the germline V gene. Written as DNA, the CDR3 is TGTGCCAGCTCACCCCTAGCGGGAGGGCAAGAGACCCAGTACTTC. Its protein is CASSPLAGGQETQYF.

V and J are TRBV5-4 and TRBJ1-4, with D hard to call. The CDR3 is 15 residues long. V lost 2 bases and J 3 bases, leaving 11 bases between the germline ends. Germline V gene data show CDR1 as SGHNT and CDR2 as YYREEE (reference sequence). The CDR3 DNA is TGTGCCAGCAGCTTAGTAGAGGATTCTAATGAAAAACTGTTTTTT. Translation gives CASSLVEDSNEKLFF. Full variable domain (remainder filled in from reference TRBV5-4 and TRBJ1-4): ETGVTQSPTHLIKTRGQQVTLRCSSQSGHNTVSWYQQALGQGPQFIFQYYREEENGRGNFPPRFSGLQFPNYSSELNVNALELDDSALYLCASSLVEDSNEKLFFGSGTQLSVL.

This chain connects TRBV5-8 to TRBJ2-1; the match to TRBD2 covers 9 bases. This CDR3 has 13 amino acids. The germline V gene has CDR1 SGHTS and CDR2 YDEGEE. Here the CDR3 reads CVRGGDVYNEQFF. CDR3 nucleotides: TGTGTCCGCGGGGGGGATGTCTACAATGAGCAGTTCTTC. The variable domain in full, with the rest retrieved from reference TRBV5-8 and TRBJ2-1, is EAGVTQSPTHLIKTRGQQATLRCSPISGHTSVYWYQQALGLGLQFLLWYDEGEERNRGNFPPRFSGRQFPNYSSELNVNALELEDSALYLCVRGGDVYNEQFFGPGTRLTVL.

In the case of this clone: In the same sample, other DNA sequences code for this CDR3. This sequence joins TRBV28 and TRBJ1-2; TRBD1 agrees at 8 bases. Per the germline V gene, CDR1 is MDHEN and CDR2 is SYDVKM. The trim removed 3 bases at V and 3 bases at J, leaving 6 bases unmatched. This CDR3 has 15 residues. CDR3 nucleotide sequence: TGTGCCAGCAGTTTCCTCGGACAGGGCGACTATGGCTACACCTTC. It is translated as CASSFLGQGDYGYTF.

J is TRBJ2-3 and V is TRBV5-4; the D is unclear. The CDR3 covers 15 residues. Germline CDR1 and CDR2: SGHNT and YYREEE (reference sequence). The V gene lost 1 base and the J gene lost 1 base, with 10 bases spanning the gap. The CDR3 spells CASSLLGGRTDTQYF. The DNA for the CDR3 is TGTGCCAGCAGCTTGCTGGGCGGACGCACAGATACGCAGTATTTT.

The chain carries TRBV10-3 and TRBJ1-3; D gene ambiguous. The CDR3 runs to 13 residues. The V gene lost 6 bases and the J gene lost 1 base, with 7 bases spanning the gap. Germline V gene data show CDR1 as ENHRY and CDR2 as SYGVKD. CDR3: CAISTLSGNTIYF. In DNA, the CDR3 is TGTGCCATCAGCACCCTTTCTGGAAACACCATATATTTT.

This clone showed up just once. This specimen includes other DNA sequences encoding the same CDR3. The chain links TRBV5-1 to TRBJ1-5; 7 nucleotides match TRBD1. V was pared by 4 bases and J by 1 base, with 5 bases of the junction left unmatched. This CDR3 contains 15 residues. CDR1 SGHRS and CDR2 YFSETQ come from the germline V gene. The CDR3 DNA is TGCGCCAGCAGCCCACAGACAGGGAGCAATCAGCCCCAGCATTTT. Encoded protein: CASSPQTGSNQPQHF. The full variable domain, with the rest looked up from reference TRBV5-1 and TRBJ1-5, is KAGVTQTPRYLIKTRGQQVTLSCSPISGHRSVSWYQQTPGQGLQFLFEYFSETQRNKGNFPGRFSGRQFSNSRSEMNVSTLELGDSALYLCASSPQTGSNQPQHFGDGTRLSIL.

V gene TRBV4-3 combines with J gene TRBJ1-2, with TRBD1 as a possible D gene (5 bases). Trimming left V 0 bases short and J 5 bases short, with 13 bases between. The CDR3 is made up of 15 amino acids. Germline V gene sequence: CDR1 LGHNA, CDR2 YSLEER. The CDR3 DNA follows: TGCGCCAGCAGCCAAGAGGCCAGGGATAGGTATGGCTACACCTTC. Amino acids: CASSQEARDRYGYTF.

V is TRBV29-1 and J is TRBJ2-7; 9 bases map to TRBD2. CDR1 is SQVTM and CDR2 is ANQGSEA in the germline V gene. The CDR3 consists of 17 residues. V gave up 3 bases and J gave up 6 bases; unmatched junction bases: 18. CDR3 amino acids: CSVDVTRGGLAYGEQYF. For the CDR3, the DNA is TGCAGCGTTGACGTCACCCGCGGCGGACTAGCGTATGGCGAGCAGTACTTC.

This chain connects TRBV9 to TRBJ2-2; tentative D call: TRBD1 (5 bases). The ends were cut back, 3 bases at V and 0 bases at J, with 6 bases in the middle. Germline V gene sequence: CDR1 SGDLS, CDR2 YYNGEE. This CDR3 region has 14 residues. The CDR3, as DNA: TGTGCCAGCAGCGGGGGCCCGAACACCGGGGAGCTGTTTTTT. Amino acids: CASSGGPNTGELFF.

The gene calls are TRBV4-1 and TRBJ2-3, with 13 bases lining up with TRBD2. In germline, CDR1 is MGHRA, CDR2 YSYEKL. This CDR3 has 20 amino acids. V lost 1 base, J lost 0 bases, and 10 bases stayed unmatched. CDR3 in amino acids: CASSQGPGLAGASSTDTQYF. The CDR3 region has the DNA TGCGCCAGCAGCCAAGGTCCCGGACTAGCGGGAGCGTCAAGCACAGATACGCAGTATTTT.

The V and J genes are TRBV28 and TRBJ2-1; 9 nucleotides line up with TRBD2. The germline gives CDR1 MDHEN, CDR2 SYDVKM. V dropped 5 bases and J dropped 4; count of bases not matched to a gene: 9. This CDR3 has 16 amino acids. CDR3 protein: CASSPGGSGRYNEQFF. The CDR3 bases are TGTGCCAGCAGTCCAGGCGGTAGCGGGAGATACAATGAGCAGTTCTTC.

The chain uses TRBV28 and TRBJ2-5, with TRBD2 as a possible D gene (6 bases). This CDR3 region has 15 residues. The V end lost 6 bases, the J end lost 1 base, and 15 bases lay between the germline ends. Germline values: CDR1 MDHEN, CDR2 SYDVKM. This chain's CDR3 is CASRPEGVIQETQYF. CDR3 DNA: TGTGCCAGCAGGCCGGAGGGCGTAATCCAAGAGACCCAGTACTTC.

About this clone: Other DNA sequences in this sample translate to the same CDR3. The J gene is TRBJ2-7, the V gene TRBV28; D ambiguous. The CDR3 has 11 residues. CDR1 MDHEN and CDR2 SYDVKM come from the germline V gene. The ends were cut back, 6 bases at V and 4 bases at J, with 7 bases in the middle. The DNA of the CDR3 is TGTGCCAGCAGGCACAGTTACGAGCAGTACTTC. This translates into CASRHSYEQYF.

This clone appeared once. The rearrangement joins TRBV27 to TRBJ1-2; D gene unclear. This CDR3 has 13 amino acids. CDR1 and CDR2 from the germline V gene are MNHEY and SMNVEV (reference sequence). Trimming removed 6 bases from V and 2 bases from J, with 10 bases in between. The CDR3 loop reads CASRLDPNYGYTF. Here the CDR3 DNA reads TGTGCCAGCAGACTGGACCCGAACTATGGCTACACCTTC.

The V and J genes are TRBV7-9 and TRBJ2-5, with D hard to call. From germline, CDR1 is SEHNR and CDR2 FQNEAQ (reference sequence). CDR3 length: 11 residues. With 5 bases removed from V and 9 bases from J, the gap between germline ends came to 10 bases. CDR3 bases: TGTGCCAGCAGCGCGCGTGGACCCCAGTACTTC. It specifies CASSARGPQYF.

The genes are TRBV15 and TRBJ2-7, with 10 positions matching TRBD1. Germline CDR1 LNHNV, CDR2 YYDKDF (reference sequence). The J segment lost 3 bases and the V segment lost 5 bases, leaving 10 bases of the junction unmatched. The CDR3 is made up of 16 amino acids. The CDR3 sequence: CATSLRQGALNYEQYF. DNA for the CDR3: TGTGCCACCAGCCTTCGACAGGGGGCTCTCAACTACGAGCAGTACTTC.

The V and J genes are TRBV6-4 and TRBJ2-6; possible D gene TRBD2, 5 bases. V lost 0 bases, J lost 2 bases, and 8 bases lay in between. The CDR3 covers 16 residues. Germline-derived CDR1 and CDR2 are MRHNA and SNTAGT. CDR3 sequence reads: CASSDSRGTGANVLTF. The CDR3 bases are TGTGCCAGCAGTGACTCACGGGGTACTGGGGCCAACGTCCTGACTTTC.

The rearrangement links TRBV5-1 to TRBJ2-7; 7 nucleotides agree with TRBD1. The trim removed 5 bases at V and 2 bases at J, leaving 7 bases unmatched. CDR1 is SGHRS, CDR2 YFSETQ, per germline. The CDR3 extends over 14 amino acids. CDR3 bases: TGCGCCAGCAGAACACAGGGGTCCGCCTACGAGCAGTACTTC. This gives the protein CASRTQGSAYEQYF.

The chain links TRBV2 to TRBJ2-2; the D gene is possibly TRBD1 (5 bases). V was pared by 8 bases and J by 4 bases, with 14 bases between. The CDR3 length is 14 residues. Germline loops: CDR1 SNHLY, CDR2 FYNNEI. The CDR3: CASLKQAGTGELFF. The CDR3 nucleotides are TGTGCCAGCCTAAAACAGGCCGGCACCGGGGAGCTGTTTTTT.